This T cell receptor (beta chain) was recorded in a study of control samples from healthy donors and cancer patients. The CDR3 sequence is 13 residues long. CDR1 and CDR2 (germline): SGHVS, FQNEAQ. V shed 2 bases and J shed 6 bases, with 8 bases lying between them. Repertoires were generated with immunoSEQ multiplex PCR, while TCRdb's copy carries only in-frame clones and drops some. Found here are under 150,000 clones, around 87% of them singletons; the top ten hold 2.9%. Material: blood. The chain recombines TRBV7-8 with TRBJ2-1, with TRBD2 as a possible D gene (6 bases). The clonotype was recovered from a man aged 60 to 75 in good health. The CDR3 coding sequence is TGTGCCAGCAGCTTATTGGGGGGCAATGAGCAGTTCTTC. Translating it yields CASSLLGGNEQFF.